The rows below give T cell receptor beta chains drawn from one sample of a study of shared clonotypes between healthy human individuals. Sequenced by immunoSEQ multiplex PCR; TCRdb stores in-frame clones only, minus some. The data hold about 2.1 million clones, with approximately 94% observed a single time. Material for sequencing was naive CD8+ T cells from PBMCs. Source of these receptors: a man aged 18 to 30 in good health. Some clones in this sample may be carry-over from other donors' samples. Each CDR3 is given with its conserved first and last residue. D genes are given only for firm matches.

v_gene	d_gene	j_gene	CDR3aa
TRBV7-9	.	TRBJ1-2	CASSLGDPSYGYTF
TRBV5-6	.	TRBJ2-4	CASSLTQGLAKNIQYF
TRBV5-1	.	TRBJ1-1	CASRQRTNTEAFF
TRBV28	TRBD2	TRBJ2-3	CASSLILAGGGTDTQYF
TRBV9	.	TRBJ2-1	CASSVGGMEGHEQFF
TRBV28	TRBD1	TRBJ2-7	CASSYAGTGGEQYF
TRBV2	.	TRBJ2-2	CASVGTTGELFF
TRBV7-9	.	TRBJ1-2	CASSATGQSGYGYTF
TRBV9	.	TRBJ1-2	CASSVGLYGGYTF
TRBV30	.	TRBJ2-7	CAYWNGQGNYEQYF
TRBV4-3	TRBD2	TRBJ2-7	CASSQGSGRAHEQYF
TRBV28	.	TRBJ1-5	CASSFLRAQPQHF
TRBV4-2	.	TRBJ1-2	CASSQDLAVESYGYTF
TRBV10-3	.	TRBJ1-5	CAISASNQPQHF
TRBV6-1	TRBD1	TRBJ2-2	CASSERTGVTAGELFF
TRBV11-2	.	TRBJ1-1	CASSLAASRNTEAFF
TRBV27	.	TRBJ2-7	CASSFLGPFYEQYF
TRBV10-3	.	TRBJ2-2	CAISSGGELFF
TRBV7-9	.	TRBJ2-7	CASSFSSYEQYF
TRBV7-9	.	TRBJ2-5	CASSSRNQETQYF
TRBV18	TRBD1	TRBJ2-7	CASSLGQAIYEQYF
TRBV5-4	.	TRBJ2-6	CASSLGVLLSGANVLTF
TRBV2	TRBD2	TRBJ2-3	CASLALAGGIDTQYF
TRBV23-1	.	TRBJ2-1	CASSHPRTYNEQFF
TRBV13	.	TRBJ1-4	CASSERATNEKLFF
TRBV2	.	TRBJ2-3	CASKRGGTQRGTDTQYF
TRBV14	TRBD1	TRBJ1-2	CASSVNRGNGYTF
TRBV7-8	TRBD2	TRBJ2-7	CASSPQPGTSSHEQYF
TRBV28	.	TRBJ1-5	CASRSRRGAYQPQHF
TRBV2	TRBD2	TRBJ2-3	CASSDPSGIGSDTQYF
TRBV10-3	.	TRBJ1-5	CAISESWGDQPQHF
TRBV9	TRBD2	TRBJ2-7	CASKGTSHEQYF
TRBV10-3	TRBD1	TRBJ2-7	CAISGGQGVSYEQYF
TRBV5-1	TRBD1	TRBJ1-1	CASSLAYRTGGGNTEAFF
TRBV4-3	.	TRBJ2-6	CASSHTPGANVLTF
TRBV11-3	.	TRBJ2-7	CASTPAQGNYEQYF
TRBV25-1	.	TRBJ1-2	CASSGPTVNYGYTF
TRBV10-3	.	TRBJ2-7	CAISNDHYEQYF
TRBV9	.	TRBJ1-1	CASSVGGVGTEAFF
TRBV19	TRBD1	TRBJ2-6	CASSWDREGSVLTF
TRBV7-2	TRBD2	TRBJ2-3	CASSPPRTSETDTQYF
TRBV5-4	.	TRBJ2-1	CASSSRLVRGNEQFF
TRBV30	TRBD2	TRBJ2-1	CAWSTLAGGEQFF
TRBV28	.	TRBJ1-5	CASSSPIDQPQHF
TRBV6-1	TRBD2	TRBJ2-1	CASSVSGSSYNEQFF
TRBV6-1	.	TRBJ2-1	CASTQGTWADNEQFF
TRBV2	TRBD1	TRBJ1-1	CASSLRQGIFEQTEAFF
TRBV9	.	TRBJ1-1	CASRGGNTEAFF